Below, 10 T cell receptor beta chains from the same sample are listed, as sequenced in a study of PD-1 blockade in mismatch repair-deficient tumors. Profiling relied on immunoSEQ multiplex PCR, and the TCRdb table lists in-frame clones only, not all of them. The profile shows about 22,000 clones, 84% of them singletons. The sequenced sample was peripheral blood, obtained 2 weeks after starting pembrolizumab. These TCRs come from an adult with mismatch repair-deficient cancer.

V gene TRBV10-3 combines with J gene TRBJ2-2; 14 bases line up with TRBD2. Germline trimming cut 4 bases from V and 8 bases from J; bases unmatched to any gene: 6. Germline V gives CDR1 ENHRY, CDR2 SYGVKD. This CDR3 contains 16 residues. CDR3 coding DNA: TGTGCCATCAGTGCGACGACTAGCGGGAGGGCTGGGGAGCTGTTTTTT. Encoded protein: CAISATTSGRAGELFF.

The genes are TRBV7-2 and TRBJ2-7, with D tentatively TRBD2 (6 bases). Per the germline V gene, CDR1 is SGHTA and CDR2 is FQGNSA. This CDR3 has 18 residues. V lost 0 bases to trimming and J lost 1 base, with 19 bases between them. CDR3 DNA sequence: TGTGCCAGCAGCTTAGCGCTCTCTTCCGGGGGAGGTTCCTACGAGCAGTACTTC. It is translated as CASSLALSSGGGSYEQYF.

CDR3 sequence reads: CASHEGRAKNIQYF. In DNA form, the CDR3 reads TGTGCCAGCCACGAGGGCCGTGCCAAAAACATTCAGTACTTC. The chain couples TRBV6-5 to TRBJ2-4, with a tentative D call TRBD2 (5 bases). Trimming stripped 8 bases from V and 1 base from J, with 12 bases between. CDR1 and CDR2 from the germline V gene are MNHEY and SVGAGI. This CDR3 is built from 14 residues.

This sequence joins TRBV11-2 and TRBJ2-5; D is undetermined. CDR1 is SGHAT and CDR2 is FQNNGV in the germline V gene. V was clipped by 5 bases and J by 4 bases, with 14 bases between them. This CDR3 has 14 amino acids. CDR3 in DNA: TGTGCCAGCAGCCTCCTACTCTCGTCAGAGACCCAGTACTTC. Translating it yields CASSLLLSSETQYF.

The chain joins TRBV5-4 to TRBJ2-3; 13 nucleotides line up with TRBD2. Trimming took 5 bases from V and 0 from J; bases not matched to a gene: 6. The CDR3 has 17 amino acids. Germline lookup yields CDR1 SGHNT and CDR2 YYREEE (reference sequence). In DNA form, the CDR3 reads TGTGCCAGCAGTCGAAGACTAGCGGGAGGTAGCACAGATACGCAGTATTTT. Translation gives CASSRRLAGGSTDTQYF.

The CDR3 sequence: CASSLSSGRTYNEQFF. CDR3 in DNA: TGTGCCAGCAGTTTATCTAGCGGGAGGACCTACAATGAGCAGTTCTTC. This rearrangement joins TRBV27 to TRBJ2-1, with TRBD2 identical over 10 bases. V trimming: 0 bases; J trimming: 2 bases; junction bases outside the gene matches: 1. CDR1 and CDR2 from the germline V gene are MNHEY and SMNVEV (reference sequence). CDR3 length equals 16 residues.

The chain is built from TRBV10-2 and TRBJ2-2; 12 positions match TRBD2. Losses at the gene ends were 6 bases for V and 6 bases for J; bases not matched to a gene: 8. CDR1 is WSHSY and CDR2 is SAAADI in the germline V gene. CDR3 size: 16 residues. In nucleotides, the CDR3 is TGCGCCAGCAGCGTCGCGACTAGCGGGAGTCCCGGGGAGCTGTTTTTT. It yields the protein CASSVATSGSPGELFF.

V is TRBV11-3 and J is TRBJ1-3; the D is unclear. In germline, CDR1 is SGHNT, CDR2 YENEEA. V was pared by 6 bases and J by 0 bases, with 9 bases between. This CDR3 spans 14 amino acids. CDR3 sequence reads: CASSRLGSGNTIYF. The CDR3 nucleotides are TGTGCCAGCAGTCGACTCGGCTCTGGAAACACCATATATTTT.

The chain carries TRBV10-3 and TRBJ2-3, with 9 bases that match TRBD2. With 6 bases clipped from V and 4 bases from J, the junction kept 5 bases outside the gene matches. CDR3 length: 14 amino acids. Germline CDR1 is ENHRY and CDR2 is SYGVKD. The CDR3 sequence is CAISAGGPSDTQYF. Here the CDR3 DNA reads TGTGCCATCAGCGCGGGAGGGCCGTCAGATACGCAGTATTTT.

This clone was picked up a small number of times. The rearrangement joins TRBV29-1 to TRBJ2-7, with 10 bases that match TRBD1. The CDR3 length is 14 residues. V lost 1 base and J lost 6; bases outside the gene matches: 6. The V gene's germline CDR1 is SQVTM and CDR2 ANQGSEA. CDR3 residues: CSVEVGQGIGEQYF. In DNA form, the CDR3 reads TGCAGCGTTGAAGTGGGACAGGGGATCGGCGAGCAGTACTTC.